The 15 T cell receptor beta chains reported below all come from one sample, sequenced in a study of OX40 agonist ivuxolimab in advanced cancers. Data came from immunoSEQ multiplex PCR; TCRdb stores just in-frame clones and leaves some out. The table has over 40,000 clones, 87% seen once. Sample: CD4+ or CD8+ T cells sorted from blood, taken in a trial of the OX40 agonist ivuxolimab. Receptor source: an adult with an advanced solid tumor such as melanoma, head and neck, liver or kidney cancer.

V gene TRBV7-3 combines with J gene TRBJ2-7; 9 nucleotides line up with TRBD2. J gave up 0 bases and V 5 bases, and 5 bases lay outside the gene matches. Germline lookup yields CDR1 SGHTA and CDR2 FQGTGA. The CDR3 is made up of 15 amino acids. The CDR3 sequence is CASSQDSGSSYEQYF. The CDR3 region has the DNA TGTGCCAGCAGCCAAGATAGCGGGAGCTCCTACGAGCAGTACTTC. Full variable domain (missing parts from reference TRBV7-3 and TRBJ2-7): GAGVSQTPSNKVTEKGKYVELRCDPISGHTALYWYRQSLGQGPEFLIYFQGTGAADDSGLPNDRFFAVRPEGSVSTLKIQRTERGDSAVYLCASSQDSGSSYEQYFGPGTRLTVT.

Concerning this clone itself: The identical CDR3 is also encoded by other nucleotide sequences in the sample. The V call is TRBV5-1, the J call TRBJ2-7; 8 bases align to TRBD2. CDR3 length: 14 residues. CDR1 and CDR2 from the germline V gene are SGHRS and YFSETQ. V gave up 1 base and J gave up 0 bases; unmatched junction bases: 0. CDR3 region: CASSLSGSSYEQYF. The CDR3 DNA reads TGCGCCAGCAGCTTGAGCGGGAGCTCCTACGAGCAGTACTTC.

The V gene is TRBV6-6, the J gene TRBJ2-7, with 11 bases lining up with TRBD2. Germline-derived CDR1 and CDR2 are MNHNY and SVGAGI (reference sequence). This CDR3 region has 15 residues. V trimming: 5 bases; J trimming: 5 bases; junction bases outside the gene matches: 8. CDR3 residues: CASSGTSGRMDEQYF. CDR3 sequence (DNA): TGTGCCAGCAGTGGCACTAGCGGGAGAATGGACGAGCAGTACTTC.

The V and J genes are TRBV5-8 and TRBJ1-5; a possible D gene is TRBD1 (5 bases). The CDR3 totals 16 residues. V was cut by 0 bases and J by 0 bases, with 10 bases left in between. The germline CDR1 and CDR2 sequences are SGHTS and YDEGEE. As DNA, the CDR3 is TGTGCCAGCAGCTTGGGTGGGGACTATAGCAATCAGCCCCAGCATTTT. This encodes CASSLGGDYSNQPQHF.

This clone was counted between two and nine times. The CDR3 sequence is CASSEGAVSEQYF. The CDR3 region has the DNA TGCGCCAGCAGTGAGGGGGCAGTAAGTGAGCAGTACTTC. The chain links TRBV10-1 to TRBJ2-7; TRBD1 might be the D (5 bases). The CDR3 is 13 residues long. V gave up 2 bases and J gave up 7 bases, with 12 bases separating them. The germline gives CDR1 WNHNN, CDR2 SYGVQD (reference sequence).

To note about this clone: A read error may account for a junction end that differs from germline. This chain connects TRBV18 to TRBJ2-7; TRBD1 might be the D (6 bases). The germline V gene encodes CDR1 KGHSH and CDR2 LQKENI. CDR3 length: 14 amino acids. Written as DNA, the CDR3 is TGTGCCAGCTCACCATTGGACAGCTCCAACGAGCAGTACTTC. It yields the protein CASSPLDSSNEQYF.

The V call is TRBV7-2, the J call TRBJ1-1, with D possibly matching TRBD1 (6 bases). The germline CDR1 and CDR2 sequences are SGHTA and FQGNSA. V was clipped by 5 bases and J by 7 bases, with 14 bases between them. The CDR3 extends over 13 amino acids. The chain's CDR3 is CASSGRPTGEAFF. In nucleotides, the CDR3 is TGTGCCAGCAGCGGTAGACCGACAGGTGAAGCTTTCTTT.

The chain recombines TRBV5-1 with TRBJ2-1; 7 nucleotides match TRBD1. Per the germline V gene, CDR1 is SGHRS and CDR2 is YFSETQ. The CDR3 is 16 residues long. The V and J ends lost 4 bases and 4 bases, in that order; junction bases with no gene match: 11. CDR3 DNA: TGCGCCAGCAGCCCGATCCCAAGGGGACAGTACAATGAGCAGTTCTTC. Its protein product is CASSPIPRGQYNEQFF.

The chain uses TRBV19 and TRBJ2-3; TRBD2 might be the D (6 bases). The CDR3 length is 15 residues. Germline CDR1 and CDR2: LNHDA and SQIVND (reference sequence). Trimming took 6 bases from V and 2 from J, leaving 15 bases between them. CDR3: CASRLLAGITDTQYF. CDR3 nucleotides: TGTGCCAGTAGGCTACTCGCGGGAATCACAGATACGCAGTATTTT. Full variable domain (remainder filled in from reference TRBV19 and TRBJ2-3): DGGITQSPKYLFRKEGQNVTLSCEQNLNHDAMYWYRQDPGQGLRLIYYSQIVNDFQKGDIAEGYSVSREKKESFPLTVTSAQKNPTAFYLCASRLLAGITDTQYFGPGTRLTVL.

The V call is TRBV2, the J call TRBJ2-2; D remains unclear. Trimming removed 3 bases at V and 4 bases at J, with 15 bases between. Looked up from germline, CDR1 is SNHLY and CDR2 is FYNNEI. The CDR3 spans 16 residues. As DNA, the CDR3 is TGTGCCAGCAGTGACAGGATTGTGAGTAGCACCGGGGAGCTGTTTTTT. Translated, it gives CASSDRIVSSTGELFF.

The V call is TRBV10-3, the J call TRBJ1-5; TRBD1 might be the D (5 bases). The length of the CDR3 is 14 residues. The V gene lost 0 bases and the J gene lost 6 bases, with 9 bases spanning the gap. The germline gives CDR1 ENHRY, CDR2 SYGVKD. DNA for the CDR3: TGTGCCATCAGTGAGTCTTGGGGGGGTCAGCCCCAGCATTTT. Translated: CAISESWGGQPQHF.

CDR3 amino acids: CASSSGYSGRPGEQYF. The CDR3 DNA follows: TGTGCCAGCAGTTCGGGGTATAGCGGGAGGCCGGGGGAGCAGTACTTC. The J gene is TRBJ2-7, the V gene TRBV6-6; TRBD2 aligns across 10 bases. V shed 4 bases, J shed 7 bases, and the junction held 13 bases outside the gene matches. Germline CDR1 reads MNHNY; CDR2 reads SVGAGI (reference sequence). The CDR3 contains 16 residues.

This chain links TRBV11-2 with TRBJ2-2, with D tentatively TRBD1 or TRBD2 (5 bases each). The CDR3 runs to 16 residues. Trimming stripped 10 bases from V and 2 bases from J, with 20 bases between. Germline V gene sequence: CDR1 SGHAT, CDR2 FQNNGV. The CDR3 nucleotides read TGTGCCATCAGAGCCCCGGGACGCATCAACACCGGGGAGCTGTTTTTT. This sequence encodes CAIRAPGRINTGELFF. The full variable domain, its missing parts supplied by reference TRBV11-2 and TRBJ2-2, is EAGVAQSPRYKIIEKRQSVAFWCNPISGHATLYWYQQILGQGPKLLIQFQNNGVVDDSQLPKDRFSAERLKGVDSTLKIQPAKLEDSAVYLCAIRAPGRINTGELFFGEGSRLTVL.

The chain is built from TRBV6-4 and TRBJ2-2; D is unclear. This CDR3 has 15 residues. V was trimmed by 0 bases and J by 0 bases, leaving 5 bases between them. Per the germline V gene, CDR1 is MRHNA and CDR2 is SNTAGT. The chain's CDR3 is CASSDSNSNTGELFF. Written as DNA, the CDR3 is TGTGCCAGCAGTGACTCGAACTCGAACACCGGGGAGCTGTTTTTT.

The CDR3 loop reads CATSRGVGAVDNYGYTF. CDR3 sequence (DNA): TGTGCCACCAGCAGAGGAGTGGGGGCTGTTGATAACTATGGCTACACCTTC. The chain has TRBV15 and TRBJ1-2, with a tentative D call TRBD1 (6 bases). There are 17 residues in the CDR3. Germline assignment: CDR1 LNHNV and CDR2 YYDKDF (reference sequence). Trimming cost V 1 base and J 1 base, with 16 bases left between them.